The present T cell receptor beta chain was sequenced within a study of regulatory T cells in long-lasting Graves disease. Study results and limitations: Sample size was small, which may have lowered accuracy.

Sequencing libraries for TCR beta were prepared with iRepertoire HTBI primers and Arm-PCR of CDR3 regions. TCRdb re-derived calls from the multiplex PCR reads in MiXCR, one entry per CDR3 protein. The data show approximately 400,000 distinct CDR3 sequences, with roughly a quarter seen just once and approximately 26% held by the top ten. Notes on this clonotype: What it binds is not known.

This CDR3 has 17 residues. The ends lost 4 bases at V and 0 bases at J; junction bases unmatched: 10. The germline gives CDR1 DFQATT, CDR2 SNEGSKA (reference sequence). Time point noted: persistent/refractory GD, antithyroid drugs over 5 years with positive TRAb. PBMCs were the source of the RNA used for TCR sequencing. This TCR derives from a female donor with Graves disease. V usage is TRBV20-1 and J usage is TRBJ2-1, with 9 bases that match TRBD2. This material consisted of peripheral blood mononuclear cells (PBMCs), taken when the disease was refractory, from a patient treated with antithyroid drugs. CDR3 residues: CSAIDGGLANSYNEQFF. The CDR3 DNA sequence: TGCAGTGCTATTGACGGTGGACTAGCGAACTCCTACAATGAGCAGTTCTTC.